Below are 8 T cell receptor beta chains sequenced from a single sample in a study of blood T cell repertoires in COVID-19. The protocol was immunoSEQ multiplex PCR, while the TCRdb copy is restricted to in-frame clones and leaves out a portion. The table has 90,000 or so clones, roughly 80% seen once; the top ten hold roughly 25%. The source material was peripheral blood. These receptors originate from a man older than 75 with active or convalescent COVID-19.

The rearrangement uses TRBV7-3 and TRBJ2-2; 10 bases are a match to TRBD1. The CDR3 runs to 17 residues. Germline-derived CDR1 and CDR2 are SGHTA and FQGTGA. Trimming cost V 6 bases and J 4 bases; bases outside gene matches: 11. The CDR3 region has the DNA TGTGCCAGCAGGCCGGGACAGGGGACAGGACGCACCGGGGAGCTGTTTTTT. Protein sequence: CASRPGQGTGRTGELFF.

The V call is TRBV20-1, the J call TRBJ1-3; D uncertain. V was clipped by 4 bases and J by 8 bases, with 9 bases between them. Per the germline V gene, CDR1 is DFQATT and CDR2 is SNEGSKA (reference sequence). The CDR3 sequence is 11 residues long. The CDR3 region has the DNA TGCAGTGCTAAGGAGGGCTACACCATATATTTT. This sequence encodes CSAKEGYTIYF.

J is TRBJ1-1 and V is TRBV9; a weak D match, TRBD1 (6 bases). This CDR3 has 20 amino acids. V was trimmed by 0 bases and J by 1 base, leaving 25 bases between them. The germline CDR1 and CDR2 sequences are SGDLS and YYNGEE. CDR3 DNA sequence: TGTGCCAGCAGCGTAGGGGCCCTCCGGGCGGGGGGGGCTGCGAACACTGAAGCTTTCTTT. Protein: CASSVGALRAGGAANTEAFF. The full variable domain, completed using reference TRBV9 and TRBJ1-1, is DSGVTQTPKHLITATGQRVTLRCSPRSGDLSVYWYQQSLDQGLQFLIQYYNGEERAKGNILERFSAQQFPDLHSELNLSSLELGDSALYFCASSVGALRAGGAANTEAFFGQGTRLTVV.

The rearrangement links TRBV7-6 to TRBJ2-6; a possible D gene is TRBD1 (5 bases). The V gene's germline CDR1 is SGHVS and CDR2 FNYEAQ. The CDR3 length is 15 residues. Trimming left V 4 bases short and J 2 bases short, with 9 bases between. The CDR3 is CASSSTGPGANVLTF. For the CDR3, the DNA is TGTGCCAGCAGCTCCACAGGACCTGGGGCCAACGTCCTGACTTTC.

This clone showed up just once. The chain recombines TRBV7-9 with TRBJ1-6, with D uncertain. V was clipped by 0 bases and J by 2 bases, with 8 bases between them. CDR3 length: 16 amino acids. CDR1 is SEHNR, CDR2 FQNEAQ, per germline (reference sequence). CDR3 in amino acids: CASSLAAGTYNSPLHF. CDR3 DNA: TGTGCCAGCAGCTTAGCGGCGGGAACCTATAATTCACCCCTCCACTTT.

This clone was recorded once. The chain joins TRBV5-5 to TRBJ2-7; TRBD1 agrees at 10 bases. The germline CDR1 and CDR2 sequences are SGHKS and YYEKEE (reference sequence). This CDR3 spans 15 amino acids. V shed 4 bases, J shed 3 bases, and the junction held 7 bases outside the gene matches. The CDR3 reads CASSPSGTGVYEQYF. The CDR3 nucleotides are TGTGCCAGCAGCCCCAGCGGGACAGGGGTCTACGAGCAGTACTTC.

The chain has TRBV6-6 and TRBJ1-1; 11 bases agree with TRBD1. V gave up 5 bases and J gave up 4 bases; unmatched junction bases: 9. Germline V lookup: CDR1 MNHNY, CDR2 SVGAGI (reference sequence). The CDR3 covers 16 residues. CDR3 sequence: CASSTGQGAISTEAFF. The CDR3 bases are TGTGCCAGCAGTACCGGACAGGGGGCTATAAGCACTGAAGCTTTCTTT.

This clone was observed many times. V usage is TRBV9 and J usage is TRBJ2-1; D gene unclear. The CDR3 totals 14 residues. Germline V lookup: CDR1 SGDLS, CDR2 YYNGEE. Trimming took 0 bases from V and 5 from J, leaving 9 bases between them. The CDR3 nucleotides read TGTGCCAGCAGCGTAGGCACAGCTAACAATGAGCAGTTCTTC. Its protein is CASSVGTANNEQFF.